This T cell receptor (beta chain) comes out of a study of chemoradiotherapy in HPV16-positive cancers. Study-level findings and limits: Better recurrence-free survival went with HPV-responsive T-cell expansion in HPV16-positive patients. During treatment, candidate HPV-specific clones and E7-related motifs expanded in tumor. Only two HPV16-positive patients supplied the functional HPV-specificity definition.

Repeated repertoire sampling spanned the course of chemoradiotherapy. The CDR3 runs 16 residues. The germline V gene has CDR1 SNHLY and CDR2 FYNNEI. Trimming took 6 bases from V and 6 from J, leaving 21 bases between them. A single count supports this clone. Antigen specificity is unknown. Sequencing used immunoSEQ multiplex PCR; TCRdb keeps in-frame clones, though not all of them. Here the sample spans 5,300 or so clones, more than 85% being singletons. The J gene is TRBJ1-5, the V gene TRBV2, with a possible D match to TRBD1 (5 bases). The sequence was collected from a human donor with HPV-associated anogenital cancer. This material consisted of tumor tissue, taken from a patient who underwent chemoradiotherapy. The CDR3 DNA sequence: TGTGCCAGCAGGACCGGGGGGGAGAGTGTCGGTCAGCCCCAGCATTTT. Translation gives CASRTGGESVGQPQHF. Together with reference TRBV2 and TRBJ1-5, the CDR3 gives the full variable domain: EPEVTQTPSHQVTQMGQEVILRCVPISNHLYFYWYRQILGQKVEFLVSFYNNEISEKSEIFDDQFSVERPDGSNFTLKIRSTKLEDSAMYFCASRTGGESVGQPQHFGDGTRLSIL.